What follows are 29 T cell receptor beta chains derived from one specimen sequenced in a study of Graves' ophthalmopathy and Graves' hyperthyroidism. Beta-chain TCR CDR3 regions were amplified from RNA transcripts. First-round RT-PCR with HTBI primers preceded a second-round multiplex PCR. TCRdb re-called the multiplex PCR reads through MiXCR, storing one row per CDR3 protein. Of hundreds of thousands of distinct CDR3 sequences in the sample, 35% to 50% were seen once. Sequenced: peripheral blood. Receptors were obtained from an adult man with Graves' ophthalmopathy.

This sequence joins TRBV2 and TRBJ2-7; D is possibly TRBD1 or TRBD2 (6 bases each). CDR3 length equals 13 residues. Germline V lookup: CDR1 SNHLY, CDR2 FYNNEI. V was clipped by 5 bases and J by 5 bases, with 13 bases between them. The CDR3 DNA reads TGTGCCAGCAGTTCCCTAGGGGGGCACGAGCAGTACTTC. This sequence encodes CASSSLGGHEQYF.

This sequence joins TRBV7-3 and TRBJ2-7, with 7 bases lining up with TRBD1. In germline, CDR1 is SGHTA, CDR2 FQGTGA. V shed 6 bases and J 2 bases; nucleotides not matched to a gene: 10. The CDR3 totals 15 residues. The CDR3 region is CASSYTGELAYEQYF. The CDR3 DNA follows: TGTGCCAGCAGTTACACAGGGGAACTAGCCTACGAGCAGTACTTC.

This clonotype has a handful of counts. The V call is TRBV20-1, the J call TRBJ2-5; D uncertain. Germline V CDR1 and CDR2: DFQATT, SNEGSKA (reference sequence). CDR3 length equals 12 residues. The V and J ends lost 0 bases and 2 bases respectively, with 4 bases between them. CDR3 protein: CSAREPQETQYF. The CDR3 nucleotides read TGCAGTGCTAGAGAGCCTCAAGAGACCCAGTACTTC.

This chain uses TRBV7-9 with TRBJ1-5, with D maybe TRBD1 (5 bases). The CDR3 extends over 14 amino acids. Trimming stripped 8 bases from V and 0 bases from J, with 11 bases between. Germline V gene sequence: CDR1 SEHNR, CDR2 FQNEAQ (reference sequence). The CDR3 sequence: CASADRNSNQPQHF. The CDR3 DNA reads TGTGCCAGCGCTGACAGAAATAGCAATCAGCCCCAGCATTTT. The full variable domain, completed using reference TRBV7-9 and TRBJ1-5, is DTGVSQNPRHKITKRGQNVTFRCDPISEHNRLYWYRQTLGQGPEFLTYFQNEAQLEKSRLLSDRFSAERPKGSFSTLEIQRTEQGDSAMYLCASADRNSNQPQHFGDGTRLSIL.

A remark on this clonotype: A read error may be the cause here, since a much bigger clone is one base away. V is TRBV10-3 and J is TRBJ1-5; D call uncertain. The CDR3 length is 13 residues. V was pared by 4 bases and J by 5 bases, with 9 bases between. From germline, CDR1 is ENHRY and CDR2 SYGVKD. The CDR3 spells CAISAERDQPQHF. The CDR3, as DNA: TGTGCCATCAGTGCAGAGCGAGATCAGCCCCAGCATTTT.

Remarks on this clonotype: This clone may be a read error of a much larger clone one base away. The chain couples TRBV24-1 to TRBJ1-5; D possibly corresponds to TRBD1 (5 bases). V dropped 4 bases and J dropped 2 bases, with 8 bases sitting between them. CDR1 KGHDR and CDR2 SFDVKD come from the germline V gene. The CDR3 is 14 amino acids. CDR3 sequence (DNA): TGTGCCACCAGTGAAGTCAGGGGCAATCAGCCCCAGCATTTT. Translating it yields CATSEVRGNQPQHF.

V gene TRBV13 combines with J gene TRBJ2-2; D may correspond to TRBD1 or TRBD2 (5 bases each). V lost 4 bases and J 1 base, leaving 13 bases between the germline ends. This CDR3 spans 16 amino acids. Germline CDR1 PRHDT, CDR2 FYEKMQ (reference sequence). The CDR3 protein is CASSSRDALNTGELFF. CDR3 sequence (DNA): TGTGCCAGCAGCTCAAGGGACGCCTTGAACACCGGGGAGCTGTTTTTT. Based on the CDR3 plus reference TRBV13 and TRBJ2-2, the full variable domain is AAGVIQSPRHLIKEKRETATLKCYPIPRHDTVYWYQQGPGQDPQFLISFYEKMQSDKGSIPDRFSAQQFSDYHSELNMSSLELGDSALYFCASSSRDALNTGELFFGEGSRLTVL.

This chain uses TRBV6-6 with TRBJ2-2; D is ambiguous. The germline V gene encodes CDR1 MNHNY and CDR2 SVGAGI (reference sequence). The CDR3 spans 14 residues. Trimming shortened V by 7 bases and J by 2 bases, and 11 bases separated the two germline ends. The CDR3 here is CASMVYKNTGELFF. In DNA, the CDR3 is TGTGCCAGCATGGTCTACAAAAACACCGGGGAGCTGTTTTTT.

This clonotype has only a few counts. The rearrangement links TRBV2 to TRBJ2-6; the match to TRBD1 covers 8 bases. The CDR3 has 18 residues. The junction had 12 bases not matched to a gene; V was cut back by 8 bases and J by 0 bases. CDR1 and CDR2 from the germline V gene are SNHLY and FYNNEI. This chain's CDR3 is CASPPPDRAYSGANVLTF. CDR3 nucleotides: TGTGCCAGCCCACCTCCGGACAGGGCATACTCTGGGGCCAACGTCCTGACTTTC.

This chain connects TRBV2 to TRBJ1-1; D may be TRBD1 (5 bases). Trimming took off 1 base at V and 1 base at J, with 13 bases between the two ends. CDR3 length: 16 amino acids. Germline values: CDR1 SNHLY, CDR2 FYNNEI. In DNA form, the CDR3 reads TGTGCCAGCAGTGAAGGGAGGGGCGTTCAGAACACTGAAGCTTTCTTT. It specifies CASSEGRGVQNTEAFF.

This clonotype has more than one count but fewer than ten. V is TRBV7-3 and J is TRBJ2-2; D not certain. Trimming stripped 0 bases from V and 5 bases from J, with 7 bases between. This CDR3 has 14 residues. CDR1 and CDR2 (germline): SGHTA, FQGTGA. Here the CDR3 reads CASSLTYGTGELFF. In nucleotides, the CDR3 is TGTGCCAGCAGCTTAACATACGGGACCGGGGAGCTGTTTTTT.

This chain links TRBV7-2 with TRBJ2-2; 7 nucleotides agree with TRBD1. The CDR3 sequence is 16 residues long. The germline V gene has CDR1 SGHTA and CDR2 FQGNSA. J lost 5 bases, V lost 1 base, and 7 bases had no gene match. The CDR3 DNA is TGTGCCAGCAGCTTAGAACTGACAGGGATGACCGGGGAGCTGTTTTTT. Translation: CASSLELTGMTGELFF.

The chain joins TRBV24-1 to TRBJ2-5; 10 nucleotides agree with TRBD1. With V trimmed by 6 bases and J by 4 bases, 13 bases remained unmatched. CDR3 size: 17 residues. Germline CDR1 KGHDR, CDR2 SFDVKD. CDR3 nucleotides: TGTGCCACCAGTCGAGGGACAGGGGAATCAAAAGGAGAGACCCAGTACTTC. The encoded protein is CATSRGTGESKGETQYF.

This clonotype has at least ten counts. V gene TRBV7-2 combines with J gene TRBJ1-2; 10 positions match TRBD1. The CDR3 spans 16 residues. Germline CDR1 and CDR2: SGHTA and FQGNSA. Trimming at V came to 5 bases and at J to 7 bases, leaving 13 bases not matched to a gene. As DNA, the CDR3 is TGTGCCAGCAGCCCTAGGGCGACAGGGGGCTCTGGTGGCTACACCTTC. Protein sequence: CASSPRATGGSGGYTF.

V and J are TRBV5-5 and TRBJ2-7, with a weak D call TRBD2 (6 bases). With 2 bases removed from V and 0 bases from J, the gap between germline ends came to 15 bases. Per the germline V gene, CDR1 is SGHKS and CDR2 is YYEKEE (reference sequence). CDR3 length equals 16 residues. This chain's CDR3 is CASSFPYPGDSYEQYF. In DNA, the CDR3 is TGTGCCAGCAGCTTCCCTTACCCGGGGGACTCCTACGAGCAGTACTTC. The complete variable domain, with remaining parts taken from reference TRBV5-5 and TRBJ2-7, reads DAGVTQSPTHLIKTRGQQVTLRCSPISGHKSVSWYQQVLGQGPQFIFQYYEKEERGRGNFPDRFSARQFPNYSSELNVNALLLGDSALYLCASSFPYPGDSYEQYFGPGTRLTVT.

This clonotype was seen more than once but under ten times. CDR3 sequence: CSARGLRPGEAFF. As DNA, the CDR3 is TGCAGTGCTAGAGGGCTCCGCCCCGGGGAAGCTTTCTTT. The V and J genes are TRBV20-1 and TRBJ1-1, with unresolved D. The V end lost 1 base, the J end lost 8 bases, and 14 bases lay between the germline ends. Per the germline V gene, CDR1 is DFQATT and CDR2 is SNEGSKA (reference sequence). The CDR3 is made up of 13 amino acids.

V and J are TRBV6-4 and TRBJ2-5; D is possibly TRBD1 (6 bases). The length of the CDR3 is 17 residues. Germline CDR1 is MRHNA and CDR2 is SNTAGT. Between the trimmed V and J ends, which lost 4 bases and 0 bases, there was a span of 18 bases. CDR3 DNA: TGTGCCAGCAGTGCCGGGACACCGAAGGGGGACCAAGAGACCCAGTACTTC. Its protein is CASSAGTPKGDQETQYF.

The chain has TRBV2 and TRBJ2-7; D uncertain. The J call may be faulty, since TRBJ2-5 better matches the DNA end. CDR3 length: 11 amino acids. Germline assignment: CDR1 SNHLY and CDR2 FYNNEI. The CDR3 DNA reads TGTGCCCCTTGGGGCCAAGAGACCCAGTACTTC. Its translation is CAPWGQETQYF.

This clonotype was counted between two and nine times. J is TRBJ2-5 and V is TRBV7-8; the match to TRBD1 covers 7 bases. Trimming removed 6 bases from V and 3 bases from J; junction bases left unmatched: 10. From germline, CDR1 is SGHVS and CDR2 FQNEAQ. This CDR3 is built from 15 residues. The CDR3 loop reads CASSDFRGQKETQYF. Here the CDR3 DNA reads TGTGCCAGCAGTGACTTCCGGGGACAGAAAGAGACCCAGTACTTC.

The chain employs TRBV20-1 and TRBJ1-1; D gene ambiguous. Germline assignment: CDR1 DFQATT and CDR2 SNEGSKA (reference sequence). V dropped 0 bases and J dropped 1 base, with 12 bases sitting between them. The CDR3 contains 15 residues. The CDR3 loop reads CSARDPEGGNTEAFF. The CDR3 nucleotides are TGCAGTGCTAGAGATCCGGAGGGAGGGAACACTGAAGCTTTCTTT.

The rearrangement uses TRBV20-1 and TRBJ2-5, with D possibly TRBD2 on 6 matching bases. V was pared by 1 base and J by 0 bases, with 12 bases between. CDR3 length: 15 amino acids. Germline V gene lookup returns CDR1 DFQATT and CDR2 SNEGSKA (reference sequence). Here the CDR3 DNA reads TGCAGTGCTAGAGTCGGGGACTCGTACCAAGAGACCCAGTACTTC. Translating it yields CSARVGDSYQETQYF.

This rearrangement joins TRBV29-1 to TRBJ1-5, with D perhaps matching TRBD1 (6 bases). The germline V gene encodes CDR1 SQVTM and CDR2 ANQGSEA. The length of the CDR3 is 10 residues. V dropped 6 bases and J dropped 12 bases, with 12 bases sitting between them. The CDR3 region has the DNA TGCAGCGTCGTCGACAGGCACCAGCATTTT. The encoded protein is CSVVDRHQHF.

The J gene is TRBJ2-5, the V gene TRBV9; D tentatively fits TRBD1 or TRBD2 (6 bases each). The V end was cut by 5 bases, the J end by 7 bases, with 15 bases between. This CDR3 is 13 amino acids long. Germline lookup yields CDR1 SGDLS and CDR2 YYNGEE. CDR3 loop: CASSGGQQGTQYF. The CDR3 DNA is TGTGCCAGCAGTGGGGGGCAGCAGGGGACCCAGTACTTC.

Regarding this clonotype: A much larger clone sits a single nucleotide away, making a read error possible. The rearrangement links TRBV10-3 to TRBJ1-2; D is undetermined. V dropped 5 bases and J dropped 4 bases, with 11 bases sitting between them. CDR3 size: 13 residues. CDR1 and CDR2 (germline): ENHRY, SYGVKD. CDR3 region: CAISRTVLYGYTF. CDR3 nucleotides: TGTGCCATCAGTAGGACGGTACTCTATGGCTACACCTTC.

The J gene is TRBJ2-7, the V gene TRBV9, with 11 bases fitting TRBD2. This CDR3 spans 16 amino acids. V lost 1 base to trimming and J lost 7 bases; unmatched junction nucleotides: 10. CDR1 is SGDLS and CDR2 is YYNGEE in the germline V gene. The CDR3 reads CASSVSTSGRSGEQYF. The CDR3 DNA follows: TGTGCCAGCAGCGTATCTACTAGCGGGAGATCAGGGGAGCAGTACTTC.

The chain is built from TRBV20-1 and TRBJ1-6, with TRBD1 identical over 7 bases. Germline V lookup: CDR1 DFQATT, CDR2 SNEGSKA (reference sequence). V gave up 6 bases and J gave up 9 bases; unmatched junction bases: 8. The CDR3 is 13 amino acids. The CDR3 DNA is TGCAGTGCCCCTAGACAGGGTATTTCACCCCTCCACTTT. Residues: CSAPRQGISPLHF.

The chain employs TRBV2 and TRBJ1-1, with D uncertain. V was shortened by 8 bases and J by 1 base, with 11 bases between the two germline ends. Germline lookup yields CDR1 SNHLY and CDR2 FYNNEI. The CDR3 spans 13 residues. For the CDR3, the DNA is TGTGCCAGCGTTGAAGTACAGAACACTGAAGCTTTCTTT. Amino acid sequence: CASVEVQNTEAFF.

This clonotype came up a few times. The chain is built from TRBV7-2 and TRBJ2-7, with TRBD1 matching over 7 bases. The germline CDR1 and CDR2 sequences are SGHTA and FQGNSA. V was pared by 5 bases and J by 6 bases, with 13 bases of the junction left unmatched. This CDR3 contains 15 residues. CDR3 in DNA: TGTGCCAGCAGCCCACCCGGGACAGCCGGCCTCGAGCAGTACTTC. It specifies CASSPPGTAGLEQYF.

The chain is built from TRBV29-1 and TRBJ2-6, with 10 nucleotides matching TRBD1. The ends lost 6 bases at V and 3 bases at J; junction bases unmatched: 8. Germline CDR1 SQVTM, CDR2 ANQGSEA. This CDR3 is built from 16 residues. The CDR3 nucleotides read TGCAGCGTCGAAAGGGACAGGGGAGATGGGGCCAACGTCCTGACTTTC. This encodes CSVERDRGDGANVLTF. The entire variable domain, with the rest obtained from reference TRBV29-1 and TRBJ2-6, is as follows: SAVISQKPSRDICQRGTSLTIQCQVDSQVTMMFWYRQQPGQSLTLIATANQGSEATYESGFVIDKFPISRPNLTFSTLTVSNMSPEDSSIYLCSVERDRGDGANVLTFGAGSRLTVL.